Described below is a single T cell receptor (beta chain) sequence and its context. The antigen is not known. One entry per CDR3 protein results from TCRdb running MiXCR on the 5' RACE reads. The sample has 1.5 million to 2 million distinct CDR3 sequences; less than 40% are singletons. In germline, CDR1 is DFQATT, CDR2 SNEGSKA (reference sequence). This CDR3 contains 15 residues. Trimming took 6 bases from V and 3 from J; bases not matched to a gene: 6. This specimen comes from a study of identical twins. Findings and caveats of the study: Out-of-frame alpha sequences common to twins exhibited an excess of low generation probability.

The clonotype comes from a newborn girl in good health. This sequence joins TRBV20-1 and TRBJ2-3, with 13 bases aligning to TRBD2. Sequences were obtained from cord blood. CDR3 sequence: CSADTSGGVTDTQYF. The CDR3, as DNA: TGCAGTGCCGACACTAGCGGGGGGGTTACAGATACGCAGTATTTT.